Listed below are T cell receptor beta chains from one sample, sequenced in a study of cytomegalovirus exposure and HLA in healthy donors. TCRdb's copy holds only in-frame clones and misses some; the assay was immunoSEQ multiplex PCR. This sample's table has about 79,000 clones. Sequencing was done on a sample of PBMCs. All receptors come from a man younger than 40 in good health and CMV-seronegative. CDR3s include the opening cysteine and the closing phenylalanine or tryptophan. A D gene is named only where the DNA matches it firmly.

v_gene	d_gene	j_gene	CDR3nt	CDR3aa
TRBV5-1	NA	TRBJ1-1	TGCGCCAGCAGCTTGGCCCCCAGGGGAGACACTGAAGCTTTCTTT	CASSLAPRGDTEAFF
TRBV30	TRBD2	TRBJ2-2	TGTGCCTGGCGAGCGGGAGGGCAAACCGGGGAGCTGTTTTTT	CAWRAGGQTGELFF
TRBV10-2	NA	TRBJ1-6	TGCGCCAGCAGACGGGAAAATTCACCCCTCCACTTT	CASRRENSPLHF
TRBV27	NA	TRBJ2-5	TGTGCCAGCAGAAGGGGCGAAGAGACCCAGTACTTC	CASRRGEETQYF
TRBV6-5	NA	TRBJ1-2	TGTGCCAGCTTCTCGCCCTGGCTCGCAGGCTACACCTTC	CASFSPWLAGYTF
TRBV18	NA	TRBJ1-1	TGTGCCAGCTCACAGAGTGATTTTAGTTACACTGAAGCTTTCTTT	CASSQSDFSYTEAFF
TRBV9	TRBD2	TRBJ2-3	TGTGCCAGCAGCGTCGGGACTAGCCCAGATACGCAGTATTTT	CASSVGTSPDTQYF
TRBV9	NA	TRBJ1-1	TGTGCCAGCAGCAGGGAGGGAGGCACTGAAGCTTTCTTT	CASSREGGTEAFF
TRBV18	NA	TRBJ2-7	TGTGCCAGCTCACCAATCCAATCACAGGGCCACGAGCAGTACTTC	CASSPIQSQGHEQYF
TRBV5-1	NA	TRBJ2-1	TGCGCCAGCAGCTTCGGACAGCTGGTCCATGAGCAGTTCTTC	CASSFGQLVHEQFF
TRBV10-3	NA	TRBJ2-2	TGTGCCATCAGTGAGTCCCCAGGGGCAGGGCTCGGGGAGCTGTTTTTT	CAISESPGAGLGELFF